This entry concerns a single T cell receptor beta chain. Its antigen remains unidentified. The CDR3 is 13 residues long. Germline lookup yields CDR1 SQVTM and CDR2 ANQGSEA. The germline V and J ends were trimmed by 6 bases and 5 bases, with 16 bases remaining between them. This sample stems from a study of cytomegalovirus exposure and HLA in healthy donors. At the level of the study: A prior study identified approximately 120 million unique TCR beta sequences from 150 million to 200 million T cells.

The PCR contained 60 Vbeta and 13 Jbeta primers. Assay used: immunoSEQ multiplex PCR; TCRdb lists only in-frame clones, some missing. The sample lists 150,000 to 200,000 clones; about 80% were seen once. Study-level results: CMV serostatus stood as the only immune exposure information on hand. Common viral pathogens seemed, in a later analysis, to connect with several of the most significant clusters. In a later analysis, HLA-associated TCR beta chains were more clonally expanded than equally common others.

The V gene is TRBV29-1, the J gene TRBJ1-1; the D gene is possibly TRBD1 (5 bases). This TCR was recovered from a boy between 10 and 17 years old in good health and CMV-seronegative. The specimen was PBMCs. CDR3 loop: CSVRGLRGTEAFF. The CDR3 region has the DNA TGCAGCGTGAGGGGTCTCCGGGGGACTGAAGCTTTCTTT.